The clone carrying this T cell receptor (beta chain) was recorded many times. Amplification of TCR alpha and beta CDR3 regions from RNA used iRepertoire nested multiplex PCR. MiXCR, applied by TCRdb to the multiplex PCR reads, yields one record per CDR3 protein. The repertoire has approximately 110,000 distinct CDR3 sequences, 20% to 25% of them found once; the top ten carry about 15%. The sample is drawn from a study of glioma-infiltrating T cells. CDR3 length equals 16 residues. J gave up 0 bases and V 5 bases, and 6 bases lay outside the gene matches. Germline V gives CDR1 KGHSH, CDR2 LQKENI. The sequencing sample was made of glioma tissue, nonneoplastic brain tissue, or PBMCs (not recorded which). The receptor comes from a human donor with low-grade glioma or glioblastoma, undergoing nonglioma brain surgery, or in good health (not recorded which). The chain has TRBV18 and TRBJ2-1; 8 bases are a match to TRBD2. In DNA form, the CDR3 reads TGTGCCAGCTCAGAGAGCGGGGGAACCTCCTACAATGAGCAGTTCTTC. Its protein is CASSESGGTSYNEQFF.